Each of the 18 T cell receptor beta chains below was sequenced from the same sample in a study of cytomegalovirus exposure and HLA in healthy donors. Vbeta (60) and Jbeta (13) primers were used in the PCR. The repertoire was sequenced with immunoSEQ multiplex PCR; TCRdb's copy has only in-frame clones and lacks some. The sample consists of around 130,000 clones, 80% to 85% of them appearing once. Sequencing was carried out using PBMCs. The receptors were gathered from a human donor in good health.

The chain links TRBV10-3 to TRBJ2-7; 10 nucleotides line up with TRBD2. Germline loops: CDR1 ENHRY, CDR2 SYGVKD. The CDR3 extends over 15 amino acids. The V gene end was trimmed by 7 bases and the J gene end by 4 bases; junction bases not matched to a gene: 10. In nucleotides, the CDR3 is TGTGCCATCAACTTTAGCGGGGGGTACTTGTACGAGCAGTACTTC. It yields the protein CAINFSGGYLYEQYF.

The chain couples TRBV6-1 to TRBJ1-5; TRBD1 agrees at 7 bases. Trimming cost V 1 base and J 3 bases; bases outside gene matches: 3. The CDR3 consists of 15 residues. Germline CDR1 reads MNHNS; CDR2 reads SASEGT. The CDR3 coding sequence is TGTGCCAGCAGTGAAGTCACAGGGGCCAATCAGCCCCAGCATTTT. Encoded protein: CASSEVTGANQPQHF.

This chain links TRBV4-1 with TRBJ1-2; 8 nucleotides line up with TRBD1. The CDR3 length is 13 residues. The V and J ends lost 6 bases and 4 bases, in that order; junction bases with no gene match: 4. The germline gives CDR1 MGHRA, CDR2 YSYEKL. CDR3 region: CASSTGGSYGYTF. The DNA of the CDR3 is TGCGCCAGCAGTACAGGGGGTTCCTATGGCTACACCTTC.

V and J are TRBV6-6 and TRBJ2-1, with 7 bases identical to TRBD2. Germline V gene lookup returns CDR1 MNHNY and CDR2 SVGAGI (reference sequence). The CDR3 extends over 15 amino acids. After removal of 4 bases from V and 8 bases from J, the junction contained 11 bases not matched to a gene. The CDR3 loop is CASSSSGAPSYEQFF. The CDR3 region has the DNA TGTGCCAGCAGTTCCAGCGGGGCCCCATCCTATGAGCAGTTCTTC.

The chain has TRBV5-1 and TRBJ2-5; 8 bases agree with TRBD2. V lost 4 bases, J lost 5 bases, and 10 bases stayed unmatched. Germline lookup yields CDR1 SGHRS and CDR2 YFSETQ. The CDR3 contains 15 residues. This CDR3 reads CASSISGGRGETQYF. Here the CDR3 DNA reads TGCGCCAGCAGCATAAGCGGGGGCCGGGGGGAGACCCAGTACTTC. Combining the CDR3 with reference TRBV5-1 and TRBJ2-5 gives the whole variable domain KAGVTQTPRYLIKTRGQQVTLSCSPISGHRSVSWYQQTPGQGLQFLFEYFSETQRNKGNFPGRFSGRQFSNSRSEMNVSTLELGDSALYLCASSISGGRGETQYFGPGTRLLVL.

The chain joins TRBV29-1 to TRBJ1-2, with D tentatively TRBD1 (6 bases). CDR3 length: 15 residues. Germline CDR1 SQVTM, CDR2 ANQGSEA. Trimming cost V 7 bases and J 5 bases, with 23 bases left between them. The CDR3 region has the DNA TGCAGCGCATCATCGCACGGACAGATAGGGTATGGCTACACCTTC. It specifies CSASSHGQIGYGYTF.

The CDR3 DNA is TGTGCCAGCAGCGGCCCCAGCAGGTCAGATACGCAGTATTTT. Protein product: CASSGPSRSDTQYF. The chain employs TRBV9 and TRBJ2-3, with unresolved D. V was pared by 3 bases and J by 4 bases, with 12 bases between. Germline loops: CDR1 SGDLS, CDR2 YYNGEE. The CDR3 loop spans 14 amino acids.

The chain has TRBV7-9 and TRBJ2-1, with D tentatively TRBD1 (5 bases). The CDR3 is made up of 12 amino acids. V lost 5 bases to trimming and J lost 8 bases, with 10 bases between them. Per the germline V gene, CDR1 is SEHNR and CDR2 is FQNEAQ (reference sequence). The CDR3 loop reads CASSPRVYEQFF. The DNA for the CDR3 is TGTGCCAGCAGCCCCAGGGTCTATGAGCAGTTCTTC.

The chain uses TRBV4-2 and TRBJ1-3; D unclear. Per the germline V gene, CDR1 is LGHNA and CDR2 is YNFKEQ. The CDR3 spans 14 residues. Deletions cut 0 bases from V and 1 base from J, with 4 bases between. The CDR3 protein is CASSQDPSGNTIYF. The DNA for the CDR3 is TGTGCCAGCAGCCAAGACCCGTCTGGAAACACCATATATTTT.

The chain combines TRBV5-5 with TRBJ1-2, with unresolved D. The CDR3 totals 15 residues. Trimming shortened V by 1 base and J by 8 bases, and 18 bases separated the two germline ends. Germline V lookup: CDR1 SGHKS, CDR2 YYEKEE (reference sequence). DNA of the CDR3: TGTGCCAGCAGCTTGAGCTCGTGGCCAGATAGCGGCTACACCTTC. This sequence encodes CASSLSSWPDSGYTF.

The chain has TRBV2 and TRBJ2-3; tentative D call: TRBD2 (5 bases). Germline V gives CDR1 SNHLY, CDR2 FYNNEI. This CDR3 contains 14 residues. Trimming removed 6 bases at V and 2 bases at J, with 12 bases between. The CDR3 DNA is TGTGCCAGCAGGACCGCGGGCCTCACAGATACGCAGTATTTT. Its protein is CASRTAGLTDTQYF.

The chain employs TRBV18 and TRBJ2-3, with 11 bases matching TRBD1. The CDR3 is 17 residues long. CDR1 and CDR2 (germline): KGHSH, LQKENI. The junction had 10 bases not matched to a gene; V was cut back by 3 bases and J by 5 bases. CDR3 in DNA: TGTGCCAGCTCACCCTTCGGGACAGGGGGTTCCGGAGATACGCAGTATTTT. It encodes CASSPFGTGGSGDTQYF.

The CDR3 DNA reads TGTGCCAGCAGGACAGGGGGTAGCACCGGGGAGCTGTTTTTT. Its protein is CASRTGGSTGELFF. The chain links TRBV6-1 to TRBJ2-2; TRBD1 aligns across 9 bases. The J segment lost 4 bases and the V segment lost 6 bases, leaving 3 bases of the junction unmatched. This CDR3 comprises 14 residues. CDR1 and CDR2 from the germline V gene are MNHNS and SASEGT.

The chain uses TRBV27 and TRBJ2-1; maybe TRBD1 (6 bases). Germline V gene data show CDR1 as MNHEY and CDR2 as SMNVEV (reference sequence). The CDR3 is 12 amino acids. V was shortened by 5 bases and J by 15 bases, with 17 bases between the two germline ends. The CDR3 reads CASSPSDRVWFF. CDR3 in DNA: TGTGCCAGCAGTCCCTCGGACAGAGTATGGTTCTTC.

The chain has TRBV19 and TRBJ2-2; 12 nucleotides align to TRBD2. Germline loops: CDR1 LNHDA, CDR2 SQIVND (reference sequence). After removal of 6 bases from V and 5 bases from J, the junction contained 7 bases not matched to a gene. The CDR3 sequence is 16 residues long. Here the CDR3 reads CASSEGGLAGTGELFF. In DNA, the CDR3 is TGTGCCAGTAGCGAGGGGGGACTAGCGGGTACCGGGGAGCTGTTTTTT. The variable domain in full, completed from reference TRBV19 and TRBJ2-2, reads DGGITQSPKYLFRKEGQNVTLSCEQNLNHDAMYWYRQDPGQGLRLIYYSQIVNDFQKGDIAEGYSVSREKKESFPLTVTSAQKNPTAFYLCASSEGGLAGTGELFFGEGSRLTVL.

V gene TRBV19 combines with J gene TRBJ1-5; 10 bases are shared with TRBD1. Trimming removed 6 bases from V and 2 bases from J; junction bases left unmatched: 7. The CDR3 runs to 16 residues. Germline V gene data show CDR1 as LNHDA and CDR2 as SQIVND (reference sequence). The CDR3 protein is CASRDRGLGGNQPQHF. CDR3 DNA: TGTGCCAGTAGGGACAGGGGGTTGGGGGGCAATCAGCCCCAGCATTTT.

V is TRBV9 and J is TRBJ2-7, with 7 bases aligning to TRBD2. Trimming at V came to 0 bases and at J to 3 bases, leaving 3 bases not matched to a gene. Germline V gene lookup returns CDR1 SGDLS and CDR2 YYNGEE. The CDR3 extends over 14 amino acids. The CDR3 reads CASSVEAGVYEQYF. CDR3 bases: TGTGCCAGCAGCGTAGAGGCGGGGGTCTACGAGCAGTACTTC.

The chain carries TRBV28 and TRBJ1-4; D gene ambiguous. Per the germline V gene, CDR1 is MDHEN and CDR2 is SYDVKM. The CDR3 spans 12 residues. V was pared by 2 bases and J by 6 bases, with 4 bases between. The CDR3 is CASSLRYEKLFF. CDR3 in DNA: TGTGCCAGCAGTTTACGGTATGAAAAACTGTTTTTT.